The T cell receptor (beta chain) under discussion was sequenced for a study of long-term antiretroviral therapy in people with HIV. The immunoSEQ assay was v3.0, run at survey level. Method: immunoSEQ multiplex PCR; TCRdb's copy keeps in-frame clones and lacks some. The sample comprises some 16,000 clones, just over 75% of which are singletons, and 20% to 25% rests with the top ten. The CDR3 has 13 residues. Germline-derived CDR1 and CDR2 are MNHEY and SMNVEV (reference sequence). The V gene lost 4 bases and the J gene lost 3 bases, with 9 bases spanning the gap. Study-wide findings and caveats: HIV repertoires covered narrower CDR3 length ranges than controls did. After ART, diversity increased yet remained lower than transplant donor controls.

To note about this clone: As yet, its antigen is unknown.

The receptor comes from a man aged 35 to 55 with HIV. The V call is TRBV27, the J call TRBJ1-2; D unresolved. The sequenced sample was unsorted PBMCs, obtained 2.1 years after starting antiretroviral therapy. The CDR3 loop reads CASSSIGYYGYTF. The CDR3 nucleotides read TGTGCCAGCAGTTCGATAGGGTACTATGGCTACACCTTC.